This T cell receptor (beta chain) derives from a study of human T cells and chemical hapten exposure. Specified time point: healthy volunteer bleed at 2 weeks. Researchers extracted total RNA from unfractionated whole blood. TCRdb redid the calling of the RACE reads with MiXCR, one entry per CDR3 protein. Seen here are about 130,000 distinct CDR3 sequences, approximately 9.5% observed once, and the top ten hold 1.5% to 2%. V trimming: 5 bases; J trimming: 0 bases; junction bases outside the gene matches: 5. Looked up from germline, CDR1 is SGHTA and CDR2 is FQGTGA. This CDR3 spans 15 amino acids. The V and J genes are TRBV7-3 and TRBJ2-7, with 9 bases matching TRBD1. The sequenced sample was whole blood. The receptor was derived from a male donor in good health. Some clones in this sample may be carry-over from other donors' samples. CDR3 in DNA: TGTGCCAGCAGCCCCGGGACAGGGAACTCCTACGAGCAGTACTTC. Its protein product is CASSPGTGNSYEQYF.